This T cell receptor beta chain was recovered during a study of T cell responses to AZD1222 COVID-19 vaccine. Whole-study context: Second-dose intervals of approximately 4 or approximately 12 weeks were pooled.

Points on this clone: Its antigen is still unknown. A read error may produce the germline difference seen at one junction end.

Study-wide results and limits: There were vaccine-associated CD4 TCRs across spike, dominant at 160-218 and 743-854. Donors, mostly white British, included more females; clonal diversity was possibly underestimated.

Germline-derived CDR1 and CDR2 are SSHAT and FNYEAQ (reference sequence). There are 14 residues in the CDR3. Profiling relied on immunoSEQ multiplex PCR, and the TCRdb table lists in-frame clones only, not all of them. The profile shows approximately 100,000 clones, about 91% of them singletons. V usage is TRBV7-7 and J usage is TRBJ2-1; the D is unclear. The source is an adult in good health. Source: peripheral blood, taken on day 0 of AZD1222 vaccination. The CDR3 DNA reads TGTGCTAGCACCCGGCTCGGCAGAGACAATGAGCAGTTCTTC. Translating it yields CASTRLGRDNEQFF. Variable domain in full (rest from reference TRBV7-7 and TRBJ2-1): GAGVSQSPRYKVTKRGQDVTLRCDPISSHATLYWYQQALGQGPEFLTYFNYEAQPDKSGLPSDRFSAERPEGSISTLTIQRTEQRDSAMYRCASTRLGRDNEQFFGPGTRLTVL.